Listed below are T cell receptor beta chains from one sample, sequenced in a study of cytomegalovirus exposure and HLA in healthy donors. The repertoire was sequenced with immunoSEQ multiplex PCR; TCRdb's copy has only in-frame clones and lacks some. Of 100,000 or so clones listed, around 71% are singletons. The sequenced material came from PBMCs. These receptors were taken from a young man in good health and CMV-seronegative. Each CDR3 is given with its conserved first and last residue. Each record gives: CDR3 DNA, CDR3 protein, CDR3 length, V gene, clone size, D gene, J gene. A D gene is named only where the DNA matches it firmly. A row's size may be missing; if present it is once, few, many or a size class.

TGCGCCAGCAGCGACAGTACTTTGACAGATACGCAGTATTTT | CASSDSTLTDTQYF | 14 | TRBV5-1 | NA | NA | TRBJ2-3
TGTGCCAGCACCAACATGGTTGAAGCTTTCTTT | CASTNMVEAFF | 11 | TRBV6-6 | NA | NA | TRBJ1-1
TGCGCCAGCAGCCAAGATCGGGGGGGCACAGCTTTCTTT | CASSQDRGGTAFF | 13 | TRBV4-1 | NA | NA | TRBJ1-1
TGTGCCAGCTCACCGCGACAGGGCGATAGCAATCAGCCCCAGCATTTT | CASSPRQGDSNQPQHF | 16 | TRBV18 | NA | TRBD1 | TRBJ1-5
TGCAGCGCAAGGAGGAGCACAGATACGCAGTATTTT | CSARRSTDTQYF | 12 | TRBV29-1 | NA | NA | TRBJ2-3
TGCGCCAGCAGCCGACCCGAACAGGGAAATAATGAAAAACTGTTTTTT | CASSRPEQGNNEKLFF | 16 | TRBV4-1 | few | NA | TRBJ1-4
TGTGCCTGGGAAACTGGACAGGGGAGGGAGCAGTACTTC | CAWETGQGREQYF | 13 | TRBV30 | few | TRBD1 | TRBJ2-7
TGTGCCAGTAGTATCAGGGGGTTCAATCAGCCCCAGCATTTT | CASSIRGFNQPQHF | 14 | TRBV19 | few | TRBD1 | TRBJ1-5
TGTGCCAGCAGCATCGACAGTACAAGAGAAACCCAGTACTTC | CASSIDSTRETQYF | 14 | TRBV5-4 | NA | NA | TRBJ2-5
TGTGCCAGCACGGGACACCTAACCTACGAGCAGTACTTC | CASTGHLTYEQYF | 13 | TRBV2 | once | NA | TRBJ2-7
TGTGCCAGCAGCTACCGGACTAGCGGGATCGGGGAGCTGTTTTTT | CASSYRTSGIGELFF | 15 | TRBV5-4 | few | TRBD2 | TRBJ2-2
TGCGCCAGCAGTCAACCGCGGGTTTCCTTCGACACTGAAGCTTTCTTT | CASSQPRVSFDTEAFF | 16 | TRBV23-1 | NA | NA | TRBJ1-1
TGTGCCAGCAGCTTTCGGGATGGGAACACTGAAGCTTTCTTT | CASSFRDGNTEAFF | 14 | TRBV7-9 | NA | NA | TRBJ1-1
TGTGCCAGCAGTTACTGGAGCGTGGGGGAGCTGTTTTTT | CASSYWSVGELFF | 13 | TRBV6-5 | few | NA | TRBJ2-2
TGTGCCAGTAGTATGCAGGGTGGGAACTACGAGCAGTACTTC | CASSMQGGNYEQYF | 14 | TRBV19 | NA | NA | TRBJ2-7
TGTGCCAGCAGCCCGACAGGGACCCGGGGTCAGCCCCAGCATTTT | CASSPTGTRGQPQHF | 15 | TRBV7-2 | NA | TRBD1 | TRBJ1-5
TGTGCCAGCAGCTTAGCAGGAGGTGAAAAACTGTTTTTT | CASSLAGGEKLFF | 13 | TRBV7-6 | NA | NA | TRBJ1-4
TGTGCCAGCAGCTCCGGACAGGTCGCTTTTGGCTACACCTTC | CASSSGQVAFGYTF | 14 | TRBV7-9 | NA | TRBD1 | TRBJ1-2
TGTGCCAGCAGCGTAAGCGATAGGGGCGGGGGGTTCCAAGAGACCCAGTACTTC | CASSVSDRGGGFQETQYF | 18 | TRBV9 | NA | TRBD2 | TRBJ2-5
TGTGCCAGCAGCTTGGCAACGATCGACGAGCAGTACTTC | CASSLATIDEQYF | 13 | TRBV7-9 | NA | NA | TRBJ2-7
TGTGCCAGTAGTATAGATCGGGGGAATGAGCAGTTCTTC | CASSIDRGNEQFF | 13 | TRBV19 | NA | NA | TRBJ2-1
TGCGCCAGCAGCCAAGATCCCGGCAATGAGCAGTTCTTC | CASSQDPGNEQFF | 13 | TRBV4-1 | NA | NA | TRBJ2-1
TGTGCCAGCAGCTGGGGAGGGAGCGCTGAAGCTTTCTTT | CASSWGGSAEAFF | 13 | TRBV7-3 | NA | NA | TRBJ1-1
TGTGCCAGCAGCCACATGGACAGAGTAAACACTGAAGCTTTCTTT | CASSHMDRVNTEAFF | 15 | TRBV21-1 | few | NA | TRBJ1-1
TGTGCCAGCAGTGAAAATGGCGGACTAGGCGTGGGGTCGGCAGATACGCAGTATTTT | CASSENGGLGVGSADTQYF | 19 | TRBV2 | NA | TRBD2 | TRBJ2-3
TGTGCCAGCAGCTTAAGCGGGACTACATACGAGCAGTACTTC | CASSLSGTTYEQYF | 14 | TRBV7-3 | NA | TRBD2 | TRBJ2-7
TGTGCCTGGGGGCGGGCCCCGGGCGAGCAGTACTTC | CAWGRAPGEQYF | 12 | TRBV30 | NA | NA | TRBJ2-7
TGTGCCAGTATGGTATGGGGCTCGGTCGATGAGCAGTTCTTC | CASMVWGSVDEQFF | 14 | TRBV19 | NA | NA | TRBJ2-1
TGTGCCAGCATCTTGACGGACAGGGGATTCGGTGAAGCTTTCTTT | CASILTDRGFGEAFF | 15 | TRBV5-8 | NA | TRBD1 | TRBJ1-1
TGTGCCAGCAGCTCCGGGGGCTCCTACGAGCAGTACTTC | CASSSGGSYEQYF | 13 | TRBV5-4 | NA | NA | TRBJ2-7
TGTGCCAGCAGCCAAACCTCGGACAGTAGCTCCTACGAGCAGTACTTC | CASSQTSDSSSYEQYF | 16 | TRBV4-2 | NA | NA | TRBJ2-7
TGTGCCAGCAGTCCTCTAGCGGGAGTCAACGAGCAGTACTTC | CASSPLAGVNEQYF | 14 | TRBV6-5 | NA | TRBD2 | TRBJ2-7
TGTGCCAGTAGGTCCTTTCGGACGGGAAATTCACCCCTCCACTTT | CASRSFRTGNSPLHF | 15 | TRBV19 | NA | NA | TRBJ1-6
TGTGCCAGCAGCTTGTTGTCGGCTGAAGCTTTCTTT | CASSLLSAEAFF | 12 | TRBV5-6 | NA | NA | TRBJ1-1
TGTGCCAGCAGTTTGGGCGGGGATATGGACACTGAAGCTTTCTTT | CASSLGGDMDTEAFF | 15 | TRBV27 | few | NA | TRBJ1-1
TGTGCCTGGAGCACGGACCCCTCCGTGGAGGAGTTCTTC | CAWSTDPSVEEFF | 13 | TRBV30 | NA | NA | TRBJ2-1
TGTGCCAGCAGCTCCATACCCGGGACTAGCGGGGGTGGCACAGATACGCAGTATTTT | CASSSIPGTSGGGTDTQYF | 19 | TRBV7-9 | once | TRBD2 | TRBJ2-3
TGTGCCAGCTCACCAGGGCAGGGTCAAAAACTGTTTTTT | CASSPGQGQKLFF | 13 | TRBV18 | NA | NA | TRBJ1-4
TGTGCCAGCCGTGGGACAGGTGGACTTTATGGCTACACCTTC | CASRGTGGLYGYTF | 14 | TRBV2 | NA | TRBD1 | TRBJ1-2
TGCGCCAGCAGCCACCACGAAGCCTCCTACGAGCAGTACTTC | CASSHHEASYEQYF | 14 | TRBV4-1 | NA | NA | TRBJ2-7
TGTGCCAGTAGTATTCAGGACATTGGAGGCTACACCTTC | CASSIQDIGGYTF | 13 | TRBV19 | few | NA | TRBJ1-2
TGTGCCAGCAGTGTCGCAGGGAACACTGAAGCTTTCTTT | CASSVAGNTEAFF | 13 | TRBV6-1 | NA | NA | TRBJ1-1
TGTGCCAGCAGCTTGAGTGTGGGAGCCGATGAGCAGTTCTTC | CASSLSVGADEQFF | 14 | TRBV5-6 | NA | NA | TRBJ2-1
TGTGCCAGCAGCTTAGCGCGGGGGTTGAACACTGAAGCTTTCTTT | CASSLARGLNTEAFF | 15 | TRBV7-9 | NA | NA | TRBJ1-1
TGTGCTAGTGGCCCCGGGGATCAGGGGGCTAATGAAAAACTGTTTTTT | CASGPGDQGANEKLFF | 16 | TRBV12-5 | NA | TRBD1 | TRBJ1-4
TGTGCCAGCAGTGCATCCCTTGACAGGGGAATTGCTGAAGCTTTCTTT | CASSASLDRGIAEAFF | 16 | TRBV27 | NA | TRBD1 | TRBJ1-1
TGTGCCAGCAGCTACGGGGGTACAGTACAAGAGACCCAGTACTTC | CASSYGGTVQETQYF | 15 | TRBV7-9 | NA | NA | TRBJ2-5
TGTGCCACCTCCCCGAGCACAGATACGCAGTATTTT | CATSPSTDTQYF | 12 | TRBV28 | NA | NA | TRBJ2-3
TGTGCCTGGAGTGTTGGAGGAGAGACCCAGTACTTC | CAWSVGGETQYF | 12 | TRBV30 | NA | NA | TRBJ2-5
TGTGCCAGCAGTCTCCTACAGGGCCTGGAGACCCAGTACTTC | CASSLLQGLETQYF | 14 | TRBV6-6 | few | NA | TRBJ2-5
TGTGCCAGCAGCTTGTGGCGGGGGGCAGATCCCAATGAGCAGTTCTTC | CASSLWRGADPNEQFF | 16 | TRBV7-8 | few | TRBD2 | TRBJ2-1
TGTGCCAGCAGACAGGGAGCTGGAAACACCATATATTTT | CASRQGAGNTIYF | 13 | TRBV7-2 | once | NA | TRBJ1-3
TGTGCCAGCAGCTATAGCGGGGCGGATCCATACTTC | CASSYSGADPYF | 12 | TRBV5-6 | few | TRBD2 | TRBJ2-4
TGTGCCAGCAGTCAGACTGTGAACACCGGGGAGCTGTTTTTT | CASSQTVNTGELFF | 14 | TRBV7-9 | NA | NA | TRBJ2-2
TGCGCCAGCAGCCGAGTGCCACAAGAGACCCAGTACTTC | CASSRVPQETQYF | 13 | TRBV4-1 | NA | NA | TRBJ2-5
TGCGCCAGCAGTCAACCCCGGACACGGTGGGTGGGCACCGGGGAGCTGTTTTTT | CASSQPRTRWVGTGELFF | 18 | TRBV23-1 | NA | NA | TRBJ2-2
TGCGCCAGCAGTTTGGACAGGGGGGTCTTTATGAACACTGAAGCTTTCTTT | CASSLDRGVFMNTEAFF | 17 | TRBV5-1 | NA | TRBD1 | TRBJ1-1
TGTGCCTGGAATAAGGGTAGAAACGTCAAAACCCCGGGATATGGCTACACCTTC | CAWNKGRNVKTPGYGYTF | 18 | TRBV30 | few | NA | TRBJ1-2
TGTGCCAGCAGTGTACAGGGTGGATGGGGAAAACTGTTTTTT | CASSVQGGWGKLFF | 14 | TRBV27 | once | NA | TRBJ1-4